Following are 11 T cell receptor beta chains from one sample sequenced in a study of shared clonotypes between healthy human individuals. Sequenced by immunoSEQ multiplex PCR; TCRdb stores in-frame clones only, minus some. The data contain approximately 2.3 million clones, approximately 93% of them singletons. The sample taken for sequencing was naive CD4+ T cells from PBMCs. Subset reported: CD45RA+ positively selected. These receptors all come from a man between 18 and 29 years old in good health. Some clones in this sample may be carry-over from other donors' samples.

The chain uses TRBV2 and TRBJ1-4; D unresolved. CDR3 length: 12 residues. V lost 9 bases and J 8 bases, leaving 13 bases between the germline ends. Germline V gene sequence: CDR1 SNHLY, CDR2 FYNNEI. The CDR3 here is CASKFYAEKLFF. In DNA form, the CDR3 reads TGTGCCAGTAAGTTCTACGCCGAAAAACTGTTTTTT.

CDR3 sequence: CASSLDRFQPQHF. The CDR3 DNA sequence: TGTGCCAGCAGCTTGGACAGGTTTCAGCCCCAGCATTTT. This sequence joins TRBV5-4 and TRBJ1-5; tentative D call: TRBD1 (5 bases). CDR1 is SGHNT, CDR2 YYREEE, per germline (reference sequence). The CDR3 has 13 residues. The V and J ends lost 0 bases and 6 bases respectively, with 7 bases between them.

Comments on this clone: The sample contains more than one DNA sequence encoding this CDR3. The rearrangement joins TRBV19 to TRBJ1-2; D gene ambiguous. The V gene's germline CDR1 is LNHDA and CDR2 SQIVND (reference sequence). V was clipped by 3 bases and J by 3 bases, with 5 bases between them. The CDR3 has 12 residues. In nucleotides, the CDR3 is TGTGCCAGTAGTATCGGGGACTATGGCTACACCTTC. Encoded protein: CASSIGDYGYTF.

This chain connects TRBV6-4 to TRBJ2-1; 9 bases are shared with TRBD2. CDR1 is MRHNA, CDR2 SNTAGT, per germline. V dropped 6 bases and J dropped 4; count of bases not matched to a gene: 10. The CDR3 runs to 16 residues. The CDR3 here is CASRPSAAGGYNEQFF. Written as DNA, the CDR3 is TGTGCCAGCAGGCCCTCCGCGGCGGGAGGGTACAATGAGCAGTTCTTC.

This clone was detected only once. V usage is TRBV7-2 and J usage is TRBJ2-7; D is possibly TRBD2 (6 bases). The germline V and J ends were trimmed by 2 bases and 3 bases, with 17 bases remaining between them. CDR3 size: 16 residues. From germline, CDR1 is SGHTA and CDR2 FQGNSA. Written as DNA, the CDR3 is TGTGCCAGCAGCTTAAGGAGCGGGTCAGTAAACTACGAGCAGTACTTC. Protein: CASSLRSGSVNYEQYF.

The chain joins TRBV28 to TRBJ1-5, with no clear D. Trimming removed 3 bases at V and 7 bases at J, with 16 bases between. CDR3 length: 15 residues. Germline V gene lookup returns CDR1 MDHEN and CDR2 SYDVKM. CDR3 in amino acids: CASSLVGKGGQPQHF. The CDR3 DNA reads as TGTGCCAGCAGTTTGGTGGGGAAAGGAGGGCAGCCCCAGCATTTT.

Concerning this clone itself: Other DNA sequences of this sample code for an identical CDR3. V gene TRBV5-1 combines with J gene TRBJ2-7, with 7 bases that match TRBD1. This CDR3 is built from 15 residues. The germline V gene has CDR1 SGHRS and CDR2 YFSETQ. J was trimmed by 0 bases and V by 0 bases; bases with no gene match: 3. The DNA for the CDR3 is TGCGCCAGCAGCTTGGGGGGGACAGCCTCCTACGAGCAGTACTTC. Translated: CASSLGGTASYEQYF.

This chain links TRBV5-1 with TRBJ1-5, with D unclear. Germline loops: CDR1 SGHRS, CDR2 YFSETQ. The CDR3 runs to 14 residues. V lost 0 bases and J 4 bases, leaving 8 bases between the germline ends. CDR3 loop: CASSLDWGNQPQHF. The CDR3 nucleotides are TGCGCCAGCAGCTTGGATTGGGGTAATCAGCCCCAGCATTTT.

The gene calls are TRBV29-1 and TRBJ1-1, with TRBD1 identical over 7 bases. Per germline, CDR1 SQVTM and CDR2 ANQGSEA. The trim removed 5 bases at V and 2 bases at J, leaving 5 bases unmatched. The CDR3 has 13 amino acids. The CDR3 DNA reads TGCAGCGTTCAAACAGGGGTAAACACTGAAGCTTTCTTT. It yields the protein CSVQTGVNTEAFF.

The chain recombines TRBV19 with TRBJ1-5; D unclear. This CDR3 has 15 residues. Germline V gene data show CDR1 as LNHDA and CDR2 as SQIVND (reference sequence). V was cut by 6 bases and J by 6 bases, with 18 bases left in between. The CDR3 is CASSKPRTEGQPQHF. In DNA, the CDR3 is TGTGCCAGTAGCAAACCGAGGACCGAGGGTCAGCCCCAGCATTTT. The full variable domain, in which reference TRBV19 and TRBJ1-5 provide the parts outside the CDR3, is DGGITQSPKYLFRKEGQNVTLSCEQNLNHDAMYWYRQDPGQGLRLIYYSQIVNDFQKGDIAEGYSVSREKKESFPLTVTSAQKNPTAFYLCASSKPRTEGQPQHFGDGTRLSIL.

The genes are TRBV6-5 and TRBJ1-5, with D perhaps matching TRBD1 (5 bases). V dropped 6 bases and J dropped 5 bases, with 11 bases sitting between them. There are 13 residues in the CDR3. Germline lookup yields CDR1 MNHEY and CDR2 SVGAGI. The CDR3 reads CASSRDGHQPQHF. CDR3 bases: TGTGCCAGCAGCCGGGACGGCCATCAGCCCCAGCATTTT.